The text below deals with one TCR beta chain. Its antigen is not identified. The second PCR ran roughly 7 to 12 cycles with a sample-barcoded 5' primer and J-beta primers. Each cDNA molecule received a tag from a template-switch adaptor that had 12 random nucleotides. TCRdb itself ran the 5' RACE reads through MiXCR, one entry per CDR3 protein. The repertoire holds around 990,000 distinct CDR3 sequences, with around 27% as singletons. These data are taken from a study of blood T cells in healthy people across ages. V was shortened by 3 bases and J by 4 bases, with 12 bases between the two germline ends. The CDR3 runs 14 residues. Germline CDR1 SGHAT, CDR2 FQNNGV. Notes on the study in general: Calculation of diversity from one million T cells yielded estimates considered to be underestimates.

This sample was also put to use in a study of T cells of mothers and their children.

The sample consisted of blood. The J gene is TRBJ2-5, the V gene TRBV11-2; D unclear. This receptor was obtained from a girl aged 2-10 years in good health. The CDR3 loop reads CASSFQSGPETQYF. CDR3 sequence (DNA): TGTGCCAGCAGCTTCCAGTCTGGGCCAGAGACCCAGTACTTC.